The entry that follows covers one T cell receptor beta chain sequence. The data stem from a study of T cell changes during pregnancy in multiple sclerosis. Assay: immunoSEQ multiplex PCR; the TCRdb copy retains only in-frame clones and omits some. Here the sample spans 70,000 or so clones, around 90% being singletons. The germline V gene encodes CDR1 SGHRS and CDR2 YFSETQ. V dropped 0 bases and J dropped 3; count of bases not matched to a gene: 7. This CDR3 has 16 residues. Sequences were derived from CD4+ T cells from peripheral blood mononuclear cells, sampled after pregnancy. This chain uses TRBV5-1 with TRBJ2-3; TRBD1 matches 7 bases. This sequence originates from a female donor with multiple sclerosis, enrolled in a pregnancy study. CDR3 amino acids: CASSLDRQGGTDTQYF. CDR3 bases: TGCGCCAGCAGCTTGGACCGACAGGGCGGGACAGATACGCAGTATTTT.